This TCR beta chain comes out of a study of T cells in Graves' hyperthyroidism and ophthalmopathy. Note on this clonotype: Its ends do not fully match the called genes, so a read error is possible.

Amplification of TCR beta CDR3 regions was performed using RNA transcripts as template. A first-round RT-PCR of the TCR CDR3 used the HTBI primer set. TCRdb reprocessed the multiplex PCR reads via MiXCR and lists one record per CDR3 protein. Of hundreds of thousands of distinct CDR3 sequences listed, 15% to 20% were seen once; the top ten hold about half. The clonotype originates from a man between 35 and 55 years old with Graves' ophthalmopathy. The source material was blood.

For the CDR3, the DNA is TGTGCCAGCAGCCGACGGACAGGGTTTAAAGAAAAACTGCTTTTT. Translation: CASSRRTGFKEKLLF. The chain recombines TRBV3-1 with TRBJ1-4; TRBD1 matches at 8 bases. The germline V gene has CDR1 LGHDT and CDR2 YNNKEL (reference sequence). This CDR3 contains 15 residues.